This record covers a single T cell receptor beta chain. Its antigen is unknown. Researchers picked out CD4+ and CD8+ T cells from PBMCs by sorting. RNA was isolated and reverse transcribed to cDNA, the sequencing template. The repertoire was sequenced with immunoSEQ multiplex PCR; TCRdb's copy has only in-frame clones and lacks some. The table lists about 200,000 clones, about 61% of them singletons. This specimen belongs to a study of CD8+ T cells in alopecia areata. Whole-study results and caveats: Normal scalp had lower clonality than lesional scalp, with alopecia totalis/universalis lesions showing this most strongly. TCRs were shared less clearly across patients than in mice, possibly for HLA-related reasons.

Germline trimming cut 6 bases from V and 1 base from J; bases unmatched to any gene: 3. The CDR3 is made up of 14 amino acids. Germline values: CDR1 SNHLY, CDR2 FYNNEI. Material: CD8+ T cells sorted from blood. The clonotype originates from a human donor in good health. The chain has TRBV2 and TRBJ1-2; 9 positions match TRBD1. CDR3 in DNA: TGTGCCAGCAGGACGGGACAGGGTAACTATGGCTACACCTTC. Translation gives CASRTGQGNYGYTF.